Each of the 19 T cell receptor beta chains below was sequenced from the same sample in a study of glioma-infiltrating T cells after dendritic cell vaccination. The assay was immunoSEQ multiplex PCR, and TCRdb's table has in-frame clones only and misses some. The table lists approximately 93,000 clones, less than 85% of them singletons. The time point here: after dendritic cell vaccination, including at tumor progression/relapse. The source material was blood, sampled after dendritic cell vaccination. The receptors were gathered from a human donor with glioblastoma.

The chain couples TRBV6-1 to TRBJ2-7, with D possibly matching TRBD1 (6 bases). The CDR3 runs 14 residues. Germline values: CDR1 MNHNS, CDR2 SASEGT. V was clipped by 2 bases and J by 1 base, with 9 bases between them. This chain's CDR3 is CASSEKGQSYEQYF. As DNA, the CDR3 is TGTGCCAGCAGTGAAAAAGGACAGTCCTACGAGCAGTACTTC.

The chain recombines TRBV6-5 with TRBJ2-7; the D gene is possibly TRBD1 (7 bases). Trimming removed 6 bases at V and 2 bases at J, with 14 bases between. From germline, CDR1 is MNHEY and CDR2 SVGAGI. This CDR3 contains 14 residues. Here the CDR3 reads CASSGQEGPYEQYF. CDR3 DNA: TGTGCCAGCAGCGGACAGGAGGGTCCCTACGAGCAGTACTTC.

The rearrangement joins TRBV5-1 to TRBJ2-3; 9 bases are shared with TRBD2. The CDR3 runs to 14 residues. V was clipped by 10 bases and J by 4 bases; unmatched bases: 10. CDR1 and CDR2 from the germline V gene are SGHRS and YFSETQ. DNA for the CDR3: TGCGCCTCAAAGACCGGGACTAGCTCAGATACGCAGTATTTT. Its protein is CASKTGTSSDTQYF.

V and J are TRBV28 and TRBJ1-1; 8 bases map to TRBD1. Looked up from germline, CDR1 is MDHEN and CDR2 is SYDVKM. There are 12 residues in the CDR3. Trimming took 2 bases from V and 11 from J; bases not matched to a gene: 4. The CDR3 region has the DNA TGTGCCAGCAGTTTACTGAGACAGGGGGCTTTCTTT. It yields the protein CASSLLRQGAFF. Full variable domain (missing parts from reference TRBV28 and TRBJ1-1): DVKVTQSSRYLVKRTGEKVFLECVQDMDHENMFWYRQDPGLGLRLIYFSYDVKMKEKGDIPEGYSVSREKKERFSLILESASTNQTSMYLCASSLLRQGAFFGQGTRLTVV.

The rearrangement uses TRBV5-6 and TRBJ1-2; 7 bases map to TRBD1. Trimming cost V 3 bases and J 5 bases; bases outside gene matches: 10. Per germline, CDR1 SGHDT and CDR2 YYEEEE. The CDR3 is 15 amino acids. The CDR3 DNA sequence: TGTGCCAGCAGCTCCCTCGACAGGGATCGATATGGCTACACCTTC. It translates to CASSSLDRDRYGYTF.

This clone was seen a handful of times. CDR3 protein: CASRGTGGVTGELFF. The CDR3 DNA sequence: TGTGCCAGCAGGGGGACAGGGGGCGTCACCGGGGAGCTGTTTTTT. The gene calls are TRBV14 and TRBJ2-2; 12 bases line up with TRBD1. The CDR3 extends over 15 amino acids. Germline CDR1 SGHDN, CDR2 FVKESK. V lost 6 bases and J lost 4; bases outside the gene matches: 3.

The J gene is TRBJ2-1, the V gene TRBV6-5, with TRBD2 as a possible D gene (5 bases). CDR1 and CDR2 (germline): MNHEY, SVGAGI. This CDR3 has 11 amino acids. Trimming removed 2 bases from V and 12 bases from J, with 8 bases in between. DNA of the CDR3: TGTGCCAGCAGTTACGAGGGTTGGCAGTTCTTC. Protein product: CASSYEGWQFF.

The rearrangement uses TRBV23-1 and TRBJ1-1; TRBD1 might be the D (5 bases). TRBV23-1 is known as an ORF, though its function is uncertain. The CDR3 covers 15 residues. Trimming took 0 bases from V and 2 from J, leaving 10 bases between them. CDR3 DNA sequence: TGCGCCAGCAGTCAATCGGGAGGGGTAAACACTGAAGCTTTCTTT. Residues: CASSQSGGVNTEAFF.

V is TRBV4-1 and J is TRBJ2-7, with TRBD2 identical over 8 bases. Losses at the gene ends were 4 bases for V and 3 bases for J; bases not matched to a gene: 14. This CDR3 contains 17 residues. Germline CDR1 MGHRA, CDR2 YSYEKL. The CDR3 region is CASSPGAGGPQRYEQYF. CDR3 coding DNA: TGCGCCAGCAGCCCGGGGGCGGGAGGACCTCAACGCTACGAGCAGTACTTC.

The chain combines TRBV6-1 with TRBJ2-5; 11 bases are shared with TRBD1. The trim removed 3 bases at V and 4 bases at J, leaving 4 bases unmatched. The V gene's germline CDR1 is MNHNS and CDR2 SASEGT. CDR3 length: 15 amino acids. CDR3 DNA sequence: TGTGCCAGCAGTGACCGGACAGGGGGCGCAGAGACCCAGTACTTC. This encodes CASSDRTGGAETQYF.

In nucleotides, the CDR3 is TGTGCCAGCAGCTCGGGACATTACACCGGGGAGCTGTTTTTT. The encoded protein is CASSSGHYTGELFF. This chain uses TRBV11-3 with TRBJ2-2, with a tentative D call TRBD1 (6 bases). This CDR3 has 14 residues. Trimming took off 4 bases at V and 3 bases at J, with 9 bases between the two ends. From germline, CDR1 is SGHNT and CDR2 YENEEA.

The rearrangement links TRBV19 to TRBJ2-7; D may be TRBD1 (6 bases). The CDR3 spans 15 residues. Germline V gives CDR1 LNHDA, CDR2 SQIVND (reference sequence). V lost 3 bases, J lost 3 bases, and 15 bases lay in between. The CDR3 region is CASSITGTPNYEQYF. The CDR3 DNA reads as TGTGCCAGTAGTATTACCGGGACACCGAACTACGAGCAGTACTTC. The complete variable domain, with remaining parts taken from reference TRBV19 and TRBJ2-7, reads DGGITQSPKYLFRKEGQNVTLSCEQNLNHDAMYWYRQDPGQGLRLIYYSQIVNDFQKGDIAEGYSVSREKKESFPLTVTSAQKNPTAFYLCASSITGTPNYEQYFGPGTRLTVT.

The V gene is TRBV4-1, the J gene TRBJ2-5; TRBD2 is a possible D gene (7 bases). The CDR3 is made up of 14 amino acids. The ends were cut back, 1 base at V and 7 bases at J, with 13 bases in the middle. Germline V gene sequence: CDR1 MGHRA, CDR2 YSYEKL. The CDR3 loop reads CASSQGEGGWTQYF. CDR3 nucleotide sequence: TGCGCCAGCAGCCAAGGGGAGGGGGGATGGACCCAGTACTTC.

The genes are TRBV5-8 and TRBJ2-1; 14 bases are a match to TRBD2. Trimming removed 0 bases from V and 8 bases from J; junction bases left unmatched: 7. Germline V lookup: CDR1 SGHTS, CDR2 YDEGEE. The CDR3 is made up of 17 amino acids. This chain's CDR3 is CASSLDPGTSGGYEQFF. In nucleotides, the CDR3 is TGTGCCAGCAGCTTGGACCCCGGGACTAGCGGGGGTTATGAGCAGTTCTTC.

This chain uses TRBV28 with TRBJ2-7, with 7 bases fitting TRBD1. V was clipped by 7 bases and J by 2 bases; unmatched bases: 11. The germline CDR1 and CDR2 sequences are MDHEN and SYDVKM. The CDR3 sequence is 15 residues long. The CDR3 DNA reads TGTGCCAGCACCCTAGAGGCAGGGGGAACCTACGAGCAGTACTTC. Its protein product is CASTLEAGGTYEQYF.

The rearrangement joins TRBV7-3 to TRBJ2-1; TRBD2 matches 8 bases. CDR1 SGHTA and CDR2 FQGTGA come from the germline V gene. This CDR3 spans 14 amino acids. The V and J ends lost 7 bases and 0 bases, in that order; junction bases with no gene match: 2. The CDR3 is CASKAGGSYNEQFF. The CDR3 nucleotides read TGTGCCAGCAAGGCGGGAGGCTCCTACAATGAGCAGTTCTTC.

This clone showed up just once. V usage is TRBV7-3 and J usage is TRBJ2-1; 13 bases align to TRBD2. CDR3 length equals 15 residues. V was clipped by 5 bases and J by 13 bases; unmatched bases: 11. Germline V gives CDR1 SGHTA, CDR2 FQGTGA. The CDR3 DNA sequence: TGTGCCAGCAGCGAGGGACTAGCGGGGTTAACCCCCCAGTTCTTC. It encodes CASSEGLAGLTPQFF.

CDR3 region: CSVGAAGPSYEQYF. The CDR3 DNA follows: TGCAGCGTTGGTGCAGCGGGTCCCTCCTACGAGCAGTACTTC. This rearrangement joins TRBV29-1 to TRBJ2-7; a weak D match, TRBD2 (6 bases). This CDR3 comprises 14 residues. Germline V gene lookup returns CDR1 SQVTM and CDR2 ANQGSEA. The V end lost 4 bases, the J end lost 0 bases, and 13 bases lay between the germline ends.

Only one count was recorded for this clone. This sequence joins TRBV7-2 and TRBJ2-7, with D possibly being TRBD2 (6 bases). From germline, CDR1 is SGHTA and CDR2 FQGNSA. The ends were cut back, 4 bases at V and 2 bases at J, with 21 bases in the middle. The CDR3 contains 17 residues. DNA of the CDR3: TGTGCCAGCAGCTGGCGTGGGTCCGTGCGGGATACCTACGAGCAGTACTTC. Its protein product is CASSWRGSVRDTYEQYF. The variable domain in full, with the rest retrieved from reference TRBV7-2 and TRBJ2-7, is GAGVSQSPSNKVTEKGKDVELRCDPISGHTALYWYRQSLGQGLEFLIYFQGNSAPDKSGLPSDRFSAERTGGSVSTLTIQRTQQEDSAVYLCASSWRGSVRDTYEQYFGPGTRLTVT.